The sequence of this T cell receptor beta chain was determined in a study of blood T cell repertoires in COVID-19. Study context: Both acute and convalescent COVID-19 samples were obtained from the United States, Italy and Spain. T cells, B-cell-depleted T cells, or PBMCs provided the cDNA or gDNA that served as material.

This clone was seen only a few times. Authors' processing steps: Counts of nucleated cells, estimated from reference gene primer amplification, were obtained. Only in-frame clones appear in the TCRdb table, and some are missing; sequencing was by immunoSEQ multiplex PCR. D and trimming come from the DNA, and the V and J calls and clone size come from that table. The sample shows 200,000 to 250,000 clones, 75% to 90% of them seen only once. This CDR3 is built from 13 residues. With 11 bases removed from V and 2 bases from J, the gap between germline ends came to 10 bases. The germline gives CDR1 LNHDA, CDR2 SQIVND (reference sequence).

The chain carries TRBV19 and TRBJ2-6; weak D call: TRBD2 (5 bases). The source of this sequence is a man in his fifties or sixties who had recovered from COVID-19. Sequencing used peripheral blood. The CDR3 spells CAGRTAGANVLTF. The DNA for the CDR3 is TGTGCCGGCAGGACTGCTGGGGCCAACGTCCTGACTTTC. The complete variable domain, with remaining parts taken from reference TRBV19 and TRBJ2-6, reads DGGITQSPKYLFRKEGQNVTLSCEQNLNHDAMYWYRQDPGQGLRLIYYSQIVNDFQKGDIAEGYSVSREKKESFPLTVTSAQKNPTAFYLCAGRTAGANVLTFGAGSRLTVL.